The rows below give T cell receptor beta chains drawn from one sample of a study of blood T cell repertoires in COVID-19. Data came from immunoSEQ multiplex PCR; TCRdb stores just in-frame clones and leaves some out. Of around 77,000 clones in the sample, around 80% were seen once. Specimen: peripheral blood. The origin of the receptors is a woman over 75 with active or convalescent COVID-19. The CDR3 runs from the conserved cysteine through the conserved F or W. Fields, in order: clone size, J gene, V gene, D gene, CDR3 DNA, CDR3 protein. A D gene is named only where the DNA matches it firmly. Size is stated for part of the rows, as once, few or many counts, or as a class when the clone is expanded.

abundance: -
j_gene: TRBJ2-7
v_gene: TRBV7-3
d_gene: -
CDR3nt: TGTGCCAGCAGCCCGAGTGGGAGCTACGAGCAGTACTTC
CDR3aa: CASSPSGSYEQYF

abundance: -
j_gene: TRBJ1-2
v_gene: TRBV4-1
d_gene: -
CDR3nt: TGCGCCAGCAGCCAAGAAGCCACAGGGAAGTATGGCTACACCTTC
CDR3aa: CASSQEATGKYGYTF

abundance: few
j_gene: TRBJ1-1
v_gene: TRBV18
d_gene: -
CDR3nt: TGTGCCAGCTCACCAAGGGACAAAGGAACTGAAGCTTTCTTT
CDR3aa: CASSPRDKGTEAFF

abundance: -
j_gene: TRBJ2-2
v_gene: TRBV7-9
d_gene: -
CDR3nt: TGTGCCAGCAGCGCGACAATCGCTTTGAACACCGGGGAGCTGTTTTTT
CDR3aa: CASSATIALNTGELFF

abundance: -
j_gene: TRBJ2-3
v_gene: TRBV6-4
d_gene: -
CDR3nt: TGTGCCAGCAGTGACTCGGCGGCAGATACGCAGTATTTT
CDR3aa: CASSDSAADTQYF

abundance: once
j_gene: TRBJ1-5
v_gene: TRBV28
d_gene: TRBD1
CDR3nt: TGTGCCAGCAGTGAGACAGGGGGTGGTCAGCCCCAGCATTTT
CDR3aa: CASSETGGGQPQHF

abundance: -
j_gene: TRBJ2-1
v_gene: TRBV27
d_gene: TRBD1
CDR3nt: TGTGCCAGCAAAGACAGGGTTTCGGACAATGAGCAGTTCTTC
CDR3aa: CASKDRVSDNEQFF

abundance: -
j_gene: TRBJ1-5
v_gene: TRBV6-2/TRBV6-3
d_gene: -
CDR3nt: TGTGCCAGCAGTTACGCGACAGTCAATCAGCCCCAGCATTTT
CDR3aa: CASSYATVNQPQHF

abundance: -
j_gene: TRBJ2-3
v_gene: TRBV5-4
d_gene: -
CDR3nt: TGTGCCAGCAAAATGGGGCACACAGATACGCAGTATTTT
CDR3aa: CASKMGHTDTQYF

abundance: -
j_gene: TRBJ1-6
v_gene: TRBV11-2
d_gene: TRBD1
CDR3nt: TGTGCCAGCAGCTTCATATCCACAGGGGTGAGGATCAGGCCCCTCCACTTT
CDR3aa: CASSFISTGVRIRPLHF

abundance: -
j_gene: TRBJ2-7
v_gene: TRBV6-1
d_gene: TRBD1
CDR3nt: TGTGCCAGCAGTGAAGACAGGGGTTCCTACGAGCAGTACTTC
CDR3aa: CASSEDRGSYEQYF

abundance: -
j_gene: TRBJ1-3
v_gene: TRBV27
d_gene: -
CDR3nt: TGTGCCAGCAGACCAGGGACTACGGGAAACACCATATATTTT
CDR3aa: CASRPGTTGNTIYF

abundance: -
j_gene: TRBJ2-3
v_gene: TRBV7-8
d_gene: TRBD1
CDR3nt: TGTGCCAGCAGCTTAGTGGCAGGGGGTCTCAGCACAGATACGCAGTATTTT
CDR3aa: CASSLVAGGLSTDTQYF

abundance: -
j_gene: TRBJ1-4
v_gene: TRBV11-2
d_gene: -
CDR3nt: TGTGCCAGCAGCTTAGCACAGGGAACTCTGTTTTTT
CDR3aa: CASSLAQGTLFF

abundance: -
j_gene: TRBJ1-6
v_gene: TRBV30
d_gene: -
CDR3nt: TGTGCCTGGATTGGTCGGGTTAGGGGAAGCAATTCACCCCTCCACTTT
CDR3aa: CAWIGRVRGSNSPLHF

abundance: -
j_gene: TRBJ2-5
v_gene: TRBV7-2
d_gene: -
CDR3nt: TGTGCCAGCAGCTCCTATAGCCGGGACTTTGCGACGGGGACCCAGTACTTC
CDR3aa: CASSSYSRDFATGTQYF

abundance: -
j_gene: TRBJ1-5
v_gene: TRBV6-5
d_gene: -
CDR3nt: TGTGCCAGCAAAGGGTCAGGACAAAACAATCAGCCCCAGCATTTT
CDR3aa: CASKGSGQNNQPQHF